This TCR beta chain was found in a study of cytomegalovirus exposure and HLA in healthy donors. Study overall: The use of the same platform for the approximately 130 validation repertoires and the roughly 670 first-cohort repertoires was reported by a later analysis. Whole-study results and caveats: Rarity marked most TCR sequences, yet some public TCRs occurred in many donors.

In regard to this clone: Its antigen remains unidentified.

Data came from immunoSEQ multiplex PCR; TCRdb stores just in-frame clones and leaves some out. Of roughly 120,000 clones listed, around nine tenths are singletons. Sample: PBMCs. The TCR was taken from a woman between 18 and 29 years old in good health and CMV-seronegative.

CDR3 nucleotides: TGTGCCAGCAGCGTAGAACAGAGTCCCCACACCGGGGAGCTGTTTTTT. The encoded protein is CASSVEQSPHTGELFF. The chain links TRBV9 to TRBJ2-2; the D is unclear. The CDR3 length is 16 residues. Trimming pared 0 bases from V and 3 bases from J, leaving 12 bases between. Germline assignment: CDR1 SGDLS and CDR2 YYNGEE.